These T cell receptor beta chains were read from a single sample in a study of blood T cell repertoires in COVID-19. Using immunoSEQ multiplex PCR, the repertoire was profiled, and TCRdb retains in-frame clones only, with some absent. The sample contains roughly 150,000 clones, more than 75% of which appear only once. Source material: peripheral blood. Every receptor here comes from a woman older than 75 with COVID-19, enrolled during active disease. Each CDR3 is given with its conserved first and last residue. Fields, in order: D gene, V gene, J gene, clone size, CDR3 DNA, CDR3 protein. The D gene is left open where the match is weak. Only some rows state a clone size, as once, few, many or a class for expanded clones.

D gene: .
V gene: TRBV24-1
J gene: TRBJ1-5
clone size: once
CDR3 DNA: TGTGCCACCAGTGATTTCGGACACCAAAGCAATCAGCCCCAGCATTTT
CDR3 protein: CATSDFGHQSNQPQHF

D gene: TRBD1
V gene: TRBV5-4
J gene: TRBJ1-2
clone size: .
CDR3 DNA: TGTGCCAGCAGCTTAGGGGGCGCCGCCTATGGCTACACCTTC
CDR3 protein: CASSLGGAAYGYTF

D gene: TRBD1
V gene: TRBV5-6
J gene: TRBJ2-2
clone size: .
CDR3 DNA: TGTGCCAGCAGCCCACCGGGACAGGGGGTATCCGGGGAGCTGTTTTTT
CDR3 protein: CASSPPGQGVSGELFF

D gene: TRBD1
V gene: TRBV5-8
J gene: TRBJ1-2
clone size: .
CDR3 DNA: TGTGCCAGCAGCTTTAGGACAGGGTCTGGCTACACCTTC
CDR3 protein: CASSFRTGSGYTF

D gene: .
V gene: TRBV3-1/TRBV3-2
J gene: TRBJ2-7
clone size: .
CDR3 DNA: TGTGCCAGCAGCCAAGATCCGCTCGGGGTCTACGAGCAGTACTTC
CDR3 protein: CASSQDPLGVYEQYF

D gene: .
V gene: TRBV27
J gene: TRBJ2-3
clone size: .
CDR3 DNA: TGTGCCAGCAGGACTAGCACAGATACGCAGTATTTT
CDR3 protein: CASRTSTDTQYF

D gene: .
V gene: TRBV5-1
J gene: TRBJ2-5
clone size: .
CDR3 DNA: TGCGCCAGCAGCCCACAGGTCCAAGAGACCCAGTACTTC
CDR3 protein: CASSPQVQETQYF

D gene: TRBD1
V gene: TRBV4-3
J gene: TRBJ2-7
clone size: .
CDR3 DNA: TGCGCCAGCAGCCGCGGACAGGGGGCCGGGTACGAGCAGTACTTC
CDR3 protein: CASSRGQGAGYEQYF

D gene: .
V gene: TRBV5-1
J gene: TRBJ1-1
clone size: .
CDR3 DNA: TGCGCCAGCAGCACACGGGACACTCAGAACACTGAAGCTTTCTTT
CDR3 protein: CASSTRDTQNTEAFF

D gene: .
V gene: TRBV28
J gene: TRBJ1-6
clone size: once
CDR3 DNA: TGTGCCAGTATTACAGGCACATATAATTCACCCCTCCACTTT
CDR3 protein: CASITGTYNSPLHF

D gene: TRBD1
V gene: TRBV4-2
J gene: TRBJ1-3
clone size: .
CDR3 DNA: TGTGCCAGCAGCCCGGGGGTCTCCGGACAGGTCTCTGGAAACACCATATATTTT
CDR3 protein: CASSPGVSGQVSGNTIYF

D gene: .
V gene: TRBV21-1
J gene: TRBJ2-1
clone size: .
CDR3 DNA: TGTGCCAGCAGCGGGAGCTCCTACAATGAGCAGTTCTTC
CDR3 protein: CASSGSSYNEQFF

D gene: TRBD1
V gene: TRBV19
J gene: TRBJ1-2
clone size: few
CDR3 DNA: TGTGCCAGTAGTATCAGGACAGGGGGCAATGGCTACACCTTC
CDR3 protein: CASSIRTGGNGYTF

D gene: .
V gene: TRBV28
J gene: TRBJ2-4
clone size: .
CDR3 DNA: TGTGCCAGCGCCAAGGGGGGGAAAAACATTCAGTACTTC
CDR3 protein: CASAKGGKNIQYF

D gene: .
V gene: TRBV18
J gene: TRBJ1-6
clone size: .
CDR3 DNA: TGTGCCAGCTCACCATCCTTACAGGGAGAAGATAATTCACCCCTCCACTTT
CDR3 protein: CASSPSLQGEDNSPLHF

D gene: TRBD1
V gene: TRBV5-1
J gene: TRBJ1-1
clone size: .
CDR3 DNA: TGCGCCAGCAGCTTAAACCCGGGACAGGAGATTTTGAGTGAAGCTTTCTTT
CDR3 protein: CASSLNPGQEILSEAFF

D gene: .
V gene: TRBV5-1
J gene: TRBJ2-7
clone size: .
CDR3 DNA: TGCGCCAGCAGCTGGGAGTCCCCCTACGAGCAGTACTTC
CDR3 protein: CASSWESPYEQYF

D gene: .
V gene: TRBV5-1
J gene: TRBJ1-4
clone size: once
CDR3 DNA: TGCGCCAGCAGCGGACAACCCGCAACTAATGAAAAACTGTTTTTT
CDR3 protein: CASSGQPATNEKLFF

D gene: .
V gene: TRBV28
J gene: TRBJ1-4
clone size: .
CDR3 DNA: TGTGCCAGCAGTGCCCAGGGGTTTCGGACTAATGAAAAACTGTTTTTT
CDR3 protein: CASSAQGFRTNEKLFF

D gene: TRBD2
V gene: TRBV5-1
J gene: TRBJ2-5
clone size: once
CDR3 DNA: TGCGCCAGCACTCCGGGGCGGGCTAGCGGGGGTAGACACCAAGAGACCCAGTACTTC
CDR3 protein: CASTPGRASGGRHQETQYF

D gene: .
V gene: TRBV24-1
J gene: TRBJ2-3
clone size: once
CDR3 DNA: TGTGCCACCAGTGTTGGGACTAGCACAGATACGCAGTATTTT
CDR3 protein: CATSVGTSTDTQYF

D gene: .
V gene: TRBV27
J gene: TRBJ2-3
clone size: .
CDR3 DNA: TGTGCCAGCAGTTTTCAGGGTACGCAGTATTTT
CDR3 protein: CASSFQGTQYF

D gene: TRBD2
V gene: TRBV5-1
J gene: TRBJ2-7
clone size: .
CDR3 DNA: TGCGCCAGCAGCTTCCAGGGACTAGCGGGAGAGGAGCAGTACTTC
CDR3 protein: CASSFQGLAGEEQYF

D gene: TRBD2
V gene: TRBV19
J gene: TRBJ2-1
clone size: .
CDR3 DNA: TGTGCCAGTAGTAATAAGCGGGGCGGGGGCTCCTACAATGAGCAGTTCTTC
CDR3 protein: CASSNKRGGGSYNEQFF

D gene: .
V gene: TRBV21-1
J gene: TRBJ2-4
clone size: .
CDR3 DNA: TGTGCCAGCAGCAAAAATGGACAGGGTTTAGACATTCAGTACTTC
CDR3 protein: CASSKNGQGLDIQYF

D gene: TRBD1
V gene: TRBV4-1
J gene: TRBJ1-2
clone size: .
CDR3 DNA: TGCGCCAGCAGCCAAGGAGGGACAGCTAACTATGGCTACACCTTC
CDR3 protein: CASSQGGTANYGYTF

D gene: .
V gene: TRBV9
J gene: TRBJ1-2
clone size: once
CDR3 DNA: TGTGCCAGCAGCGTAGCTGGGGCGACTAACTATGGCTACACCTTC
CDR3 protein: CASSVAGATNYGYTF

D gene: TRBD1
V gene: TRBV5-4
J gene: TRBJ1-4
clone size: .
CDR3 DNA: TGTGCCAGCAGCCCTCAGGGGGGAAGGGATGAAAAACTGTTTTTT
CDR3 protein: CASSPQGGRDEKLFF

D gene: .
V gene: TRBV9
J gene: TRBJ2-2
clone size: .
CDR3 DNA: TGTGCCAGCAGCGTAGTTGGTGCCGGGACCGGGGAGCTGTTTTTT
CDR3 protein: CASSVVGAGTGELFF

D gene: .
V gene: TRBV7-2
J gene: TRBJ2-2
clone size: .
CDR3 DNA: TGTGCCAGCAGCCCATCGAGGGAGAACACCGGGGAGCTGTTTTTT
CDR3 protein: CASSPSRENTGELFF

D gene: .
V gene: TRBV5-6
J gene: TRBJ1-1
clone size: .
CDR3 DNA: TGTGCCAGCAGCTTCCCCCAGGGGAGAAGAACTGAAGCTTTCTTT
CDR3 protein: CASSFPQGRRTEAFF

D gene: .
V gene: TRBV28
J gene: TRBJ1-2
clone size: .
CDR3 DNA: TGTGCCAGCAGGGCAGGGGATCGCAGCTATGGCTACACCTTC
CDR3 protein: CASRAGDRSYGYTF

D gene: .
V gene: TRBV11-1
J gene: TRBJ2-6
clone size: .
CDR3 DNA: TGTGCCAGCAGCCCCCCGGGGGCTGGGGCCAACGTCCTGACTTTC
CDR3 protein: CASSPPGAGANVLTF

D gene: .
V gene: TRBV25-1
J gene: TRBJ1-1
clone size: .
CDR3 DNA: TGTGCCAGCAGTGACCGGACCGGAGGTACTGAAGCTTTCTTT
CDR3 protein: CASSDRTGGTEAFF

D gene: .
V gene: TRBV11-1
J gene: TRBJ2-7
clone size: .
CDR3 DNA: TGTGCCAGCAGCTTCTTCGGACGGGGTCAATACGAGCAGTACTTC
CDR3 protein: CASSFFGRGQYEQYF

D gene: .
V gene: TRBV28
J gene: TRBJ2-5
clone size: .
CDR3 DNA: TGTGCCAGCAGTTTTGGAGGGGGCTTTCAGGAGACCCAGTACTTC
CDR3 protein: CASSFGGGFQETQYF

D gene: .
V gene: TRBV9
J gene: TRBJ1-3
clone size: once
CDR3 DNA: TGTGCCAGCAGCGTAGTAGGGGGAACCATATATTTT
CDR3 protein: CASSVVGGTIYF

D gene: .
V gene: TRBV7-3
J gene: TRBJ2-2
clone size: .
CDR3 DNA: TGTGCCAGCAGCCCATCGCCGGTTGCCGGGGAGCTGTTTTTT
CDR3 protein: CASSPSPVAGELFF

D gene: TRBD2
V gene: TRBV7-9
J gene: TRBJ2-1
clone size: .
CDR3 DNA: TGTGCCAGCAGCATCGGACTAGCGGATTGGTTCAATGAGCAGTTCTTC
CDR3 protein: CASSIGLADWFNEQFF

D gene: .
V gene: TRBV4-3
J gene: TRBJ1-2
clone size: .
CDR3 DNA: TGCGCCAGCAGCCAAGAAAATACAGGGAACTATGGCTACACCTTC
CDR3 protein: CASSQENTGNYGYTF

D gene: .
V gene: TRBV19
J gene: TRBJ2-5
clone size: once
CDR3 DNA: TGTGCCAGTAGTACGACAGACGGGTGGGAGACCCAGTACTTC
CDR3 protein: CASSTTDGWETQYF

D gene: TRBD2
V gene: TRBV28
J gene: TRBJ2-1
clone size: once
CDR3 DNA: TGTGCCAGCACCACGGGACTAGGATACAATGAGCAGTTCTTC
CDR3 protein: CASTTGLGYNEQFF

D gene: .
V gene: TRBV11-2
J gene: TRBJ1-1
clone size: .
CDR3 DNA: TGTGCCAGCAGCTTAGAACCAGGGGCGAACACTGAAGCTTTCTTT
CDR3 protein: CASSLEPGANTEAFF

D gene: .
V gene: TRBV29-1
J gene: TRBJ2-5
clone size: .
CDR3 DNA: TGCAGCGTTGTGTTGATAGCGGAGACCCAGTACTTC
CDR3 protein: CSVVLIAETQYF

D gene: .
V gene: TRBV28
J gene: TRBJ1-2
clone size: .
CDR3 DNA: TGTGCCAGCAGCCTCGGGTCGCGGAGCGGCTACACCTTC
CDR3 protein: CASSLGSRSGYTF

D gene: .
V gene: TRBV7-9
J gene: TRBJ1-6
clone size: .
CDR3 DNA: TGTGCCAGCAGCTCAGAAGAATATAATTCACCCCTCCACTTT
CDR3 protein: CASSSEEYNSPLHF

D gene: .
V gene: TRBV5-1
J gene: TRBJ2-2
clone size: .
CDR3 DNA: TGCGCCAGCAGCTTGGACGGAAGCGCCGGGGAGCTGTTTTTT
CDR3 protein: CASSLDGSAGELFF

D gene: .
V gene: TRBV28
J gene: TRBJ1-6
clone size: .
CDR3 DNA: TGTGCCAGCAGAATCGGACATAATAATTCACCCCTCCACTTT
CDR3 protein: CASRIGHNNSPLHF

D gene: TRBD2
V gene: TRBV5-4
J gene: TRBJ2-1
clone size: .
CDR3 DNA: TGTGCCAGCAGCCCTCGGGAGGGCCCCTACAATGAGCAGTTCTTC
CDR3 protein: CASSPREGPYNEQFF

D gene: TRBD1
V gene: TRBV7-9
J gene: TRBJ1-1
clone size: few
CDR3 DNA: TGTGCCAGCAGCTTAGCGGCAGGGGGCGTGATTGAAGCTTTCTTT
CDR3 protein: CASSLAAGGVIEAFF

D gene: .
V gene: TRBV7-2
J gene: TRBJ1-1
clone size: .
CDR3 DNA: TGTGCCAGCAGCCGCCGGGGGGTAGGAGCGAACACTGAAGCTTTCTTT
CDR3 protein: CASSRRGVGANTEAFF

D gene: TRBD1
V gene: TRBV7-3
J gene: TRBJ2-2
clone size: .
CDR3 DNA: TGTGCCAGCAGCTCTCGGACAGGCATCACCGGGGAGCTGTTTTTT
CDR3 protein: CASSSRTGITGELFF